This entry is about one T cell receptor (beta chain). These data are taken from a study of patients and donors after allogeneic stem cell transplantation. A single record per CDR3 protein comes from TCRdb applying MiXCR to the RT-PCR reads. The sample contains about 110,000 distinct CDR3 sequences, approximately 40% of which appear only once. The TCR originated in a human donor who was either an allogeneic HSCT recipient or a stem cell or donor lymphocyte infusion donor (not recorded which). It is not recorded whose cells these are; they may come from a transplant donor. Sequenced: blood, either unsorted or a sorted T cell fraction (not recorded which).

This CDR3 reads CASSLPSYDRAGNQPQHF. The CDR3 DNA sequence: TGTGCCAGCAGCTTACCAAGTTACGACAGGGCTGGCAATCAGCCCCAGCATTTT. The chain joins TRBV7-8 to TRBJ1-5, with 7 positions matching TRBD1. CDR1 and CDR2 from the germline V gene are SGHVS and FQNEAQ. V shed 2 bases, J shed 2 bases, and the junction held 12 bases outside the gene matches. The CDR3 is 18 amino acids.